The TCR beta chain described here comes from a study of cytomegalovirus exposure and HLA in healthy donors. PCR amplification relied on 60 Vbeta primers (plus 13 Jbeta primers). Data came from immunoSEQ multiplex PCR; TCRdb stores just in-frame clones and leaves some out. The data show 100,000 to 150,000 clones, more than 65% seen once. The material sequenced was PBMCs. The receptor's source is a woman in her late teens or twenties in good health and CMV-seronegative.

DNA of the CDR3: TGTGCCAGCTCACCGCTTCTACCCTCGGGTGTGGGTGACACTGAAGCTTTCTTT. Protein sequence: CASSPLLPSGVGDTEAFF. J is TRBJ1-1 and V is TRBV18; D is unclear. This CDR3 contains 18 residues. V was cut by 3 bases and J by 3 bases, with 23 bases left in between. In germline, CDR1 is KGHSH, CDR2 LQKENI.